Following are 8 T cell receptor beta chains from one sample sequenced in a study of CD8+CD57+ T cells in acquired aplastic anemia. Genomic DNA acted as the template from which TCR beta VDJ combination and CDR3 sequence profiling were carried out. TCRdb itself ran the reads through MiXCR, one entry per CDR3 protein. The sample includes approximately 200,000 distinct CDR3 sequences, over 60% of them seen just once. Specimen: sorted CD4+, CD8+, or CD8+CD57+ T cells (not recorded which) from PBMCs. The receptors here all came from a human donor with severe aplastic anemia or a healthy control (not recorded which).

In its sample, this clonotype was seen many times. CDR3 protein: CASSYQGTRGDYTF. CDR3 in DNA: TGTGCCAGCAGTTACCAAGGGACCAGGGGGGACTACACCTTC. The chain joins TRBV6-2 or TRBV6-3 to TRBJ1-2; 7 bases map to TRBD1. V shed 2 bases, J shed 10 bases, and the junction held 10 bases outside the gene matches. Germline-derived CDR1 and CDR2 are MNHEY and SVGEGT. This CDR3 spans 14 amino acids.

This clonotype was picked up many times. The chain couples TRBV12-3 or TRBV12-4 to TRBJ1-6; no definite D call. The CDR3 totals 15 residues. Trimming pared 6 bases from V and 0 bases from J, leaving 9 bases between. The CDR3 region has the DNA TGTGCCAGCAGCTTGGTTGGCTCCTATAATTCACCCCTCCACTTT. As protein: CASSLVGSYNSPLHF.

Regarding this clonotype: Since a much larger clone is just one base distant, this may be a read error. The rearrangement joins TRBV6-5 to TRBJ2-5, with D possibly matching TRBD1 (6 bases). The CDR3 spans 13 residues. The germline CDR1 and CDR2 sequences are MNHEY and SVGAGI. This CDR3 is CASSLRKGETRYF. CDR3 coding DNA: TGTGCCAGCAGTTTGCGAAAGGGGGAGACCCGGTACTTC.

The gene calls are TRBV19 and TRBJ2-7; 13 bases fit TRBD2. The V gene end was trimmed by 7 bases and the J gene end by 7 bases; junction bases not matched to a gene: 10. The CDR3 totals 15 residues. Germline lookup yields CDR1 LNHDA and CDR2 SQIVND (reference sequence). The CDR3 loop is CASIGTSGDTGEQYF. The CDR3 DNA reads TGTGCCAGTATTGGGACTAGCGGGGACACCGGGGAGCAGTACTTC.

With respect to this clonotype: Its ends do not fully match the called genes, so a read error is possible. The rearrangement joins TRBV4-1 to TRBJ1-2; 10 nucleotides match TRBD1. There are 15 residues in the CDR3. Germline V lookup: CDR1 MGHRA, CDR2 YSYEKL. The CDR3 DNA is TGTGCCAGCAGCCAAGATGGACAGGGGGAAGGGGGCTACACCTTC. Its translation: CASSQDGQGEGGYTF.

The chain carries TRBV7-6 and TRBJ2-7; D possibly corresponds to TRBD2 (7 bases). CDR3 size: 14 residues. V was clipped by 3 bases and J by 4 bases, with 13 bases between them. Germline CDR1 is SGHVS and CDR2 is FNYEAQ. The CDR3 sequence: CASSFNGGPYEQYF. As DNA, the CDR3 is TGTGCCAGCAGCTTTAACGGGGGGCCTTACGAGCAGTACTTC. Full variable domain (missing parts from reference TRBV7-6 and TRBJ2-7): GAGVSQSPRYKVTKRGQDVALRCDPISGHVSLYWYRQALGQGPEFLTYFNYEAQQDKSGLPNDRFSAERPEGSISTLTIQRTEQRDSAMYRCASSFNGGPYEQYFGPGTRLTVT.

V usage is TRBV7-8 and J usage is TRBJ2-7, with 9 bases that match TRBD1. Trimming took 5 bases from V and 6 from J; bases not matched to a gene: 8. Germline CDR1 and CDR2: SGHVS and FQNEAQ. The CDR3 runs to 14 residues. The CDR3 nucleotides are TGTGCCAGCAGCCAGGGACAGGGCGGTGCCGAGCAGTACTTC. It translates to CASSQGQGGAEQYF.

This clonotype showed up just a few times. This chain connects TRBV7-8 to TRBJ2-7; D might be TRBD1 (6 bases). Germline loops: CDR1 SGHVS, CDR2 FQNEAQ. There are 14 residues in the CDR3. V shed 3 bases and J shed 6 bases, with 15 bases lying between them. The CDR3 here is CASSFEQGRGEQYF. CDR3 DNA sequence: TGTGCCAGCAGCTTCGAACAGGGTAGAGGCGAGCAGTACTTC.